These 4 T cell receptor beta chains were sequenced from one sample in a study of T cell responses to AZD1222 COVID-19 vaccine. Sequenced by immunoSEQ multiplex PCR; TCRdb stores in-frame clones only, minus some. The table shows approximately 160,000 clones, with 70% to 90% occurring only once. Sequenced here: peripheral blood, sampled on day 0 of MenACWY control vaccination. The receptors originated from an adult in good health.

V and J are TRBV5-1 and TRBJ1-5; possibly TRBD1 for D (5 bases). The germline gives CDR1 SGHRS, CDR2 YFSETQ. Trimming stripped 4 bases from V and 2 bases from J, with 10 bases between. This CDR3 has 14 amino acids. DNA for the CDR3: TGCGCCAGCAGCATGCAGGGTGGCAATCAGCCCCAGCATTTT. Its translation is CASSMQGGNQPQHF.

The rearrangement joins TRBV9 to TRBJ1-5; D uncertain. V was shortened by 4 bases and J by 10 bases, with 12 bases between the two germline ends. Germline V gives CDR1 SGDLS, CDR2 YYNGEE. The CDR3 covers 12 residues. CDR3 in DNA: TGTGCCAGCAGCACCGCGACCGGCCCCCAGCATTTT. Protein: CASSTATGPQHF.

The V gene is TRBV24-1, the J gene TRBJ1-5; D possibly corresponds to TRBD1 (6 bases). Germline V CDR1 and CDR2: KGHDR, SFDVKD. The CDR3 has 15 amino acids. V was shortened by 4 bases and J by 2 bases, with 11 bases between the two germline ends. Written as DNA, the CDR3 is TGTGCCACCAGTGACCCCCGGACAGGCAATCAGCCCCAGCATTTT. It codes for CATSDPRTGNQPQHF.

The J gene is TRBJ2-1, the V gene TRBV27; 13 nucleotides align to TRBD2. This CDR3 spans 15 amino acids. Germline trimming cut 6 bases from V and 5 bases from J; bases unmatched to any gene: 4. The germline V gene encodes CDR1 MNHEY and CDR2 SMNVEV (reference sequence). The CDR3 reads CASSPGTSGDNEQFF. As DNA, the CDR3 is TGTGCCAGCAGCCCCGGGACTAGCGGGGACAATGAGCAGTTCTTC.